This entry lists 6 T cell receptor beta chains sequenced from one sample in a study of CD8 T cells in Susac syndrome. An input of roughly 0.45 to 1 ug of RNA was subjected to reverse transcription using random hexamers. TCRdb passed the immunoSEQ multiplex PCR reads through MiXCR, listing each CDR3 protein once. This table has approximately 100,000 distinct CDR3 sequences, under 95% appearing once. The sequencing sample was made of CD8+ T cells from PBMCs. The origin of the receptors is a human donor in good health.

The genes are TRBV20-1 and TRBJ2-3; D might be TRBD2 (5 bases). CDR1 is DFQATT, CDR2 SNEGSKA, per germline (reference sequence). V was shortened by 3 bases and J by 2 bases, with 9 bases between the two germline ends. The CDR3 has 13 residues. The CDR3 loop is CSARRETTDTQYF. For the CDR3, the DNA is TGCAGTGCTAGGAGGGAGACCACAGATACGCAGTATTTT.

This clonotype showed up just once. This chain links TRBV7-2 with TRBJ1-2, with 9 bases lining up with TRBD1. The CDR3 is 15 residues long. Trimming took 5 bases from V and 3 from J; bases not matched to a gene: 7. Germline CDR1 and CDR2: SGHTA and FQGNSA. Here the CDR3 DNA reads TGTGCCAGCAGCGCGTCCGGGACAGGGCACTATGGCTACACCTTC. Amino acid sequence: CASSASGTGHYGYTF.

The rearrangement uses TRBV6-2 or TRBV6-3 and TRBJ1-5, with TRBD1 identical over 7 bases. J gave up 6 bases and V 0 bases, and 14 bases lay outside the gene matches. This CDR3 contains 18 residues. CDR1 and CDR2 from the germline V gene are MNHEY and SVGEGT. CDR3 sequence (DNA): TGTGCCAGCAGTTACTCTCCGACAGGGCTTAATCGCGGTCAGCCCCAGCATTTT. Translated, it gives CASSYSPTGLNRGQPQHF.

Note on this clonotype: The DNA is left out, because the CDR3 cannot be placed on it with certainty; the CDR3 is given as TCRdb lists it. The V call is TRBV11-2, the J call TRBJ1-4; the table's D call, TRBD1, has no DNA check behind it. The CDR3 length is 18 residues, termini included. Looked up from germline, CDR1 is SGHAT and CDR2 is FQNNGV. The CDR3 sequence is CASSLDQGPGQGRKNCFF.

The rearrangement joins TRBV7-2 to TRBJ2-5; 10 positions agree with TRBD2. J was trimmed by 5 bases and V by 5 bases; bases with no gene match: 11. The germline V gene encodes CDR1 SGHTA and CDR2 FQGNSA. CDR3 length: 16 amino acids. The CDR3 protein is CASSTSSGSRGETQYF. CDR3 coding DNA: TGTGCCAGCAGCACTTCTAGCGGGAGCCGGGGGGAGACCCAGTACTTC.

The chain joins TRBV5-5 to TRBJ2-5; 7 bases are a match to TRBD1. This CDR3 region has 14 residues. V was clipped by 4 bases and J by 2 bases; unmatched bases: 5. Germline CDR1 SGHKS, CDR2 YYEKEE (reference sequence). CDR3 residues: CASSVTGEQETQYF. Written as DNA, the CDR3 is TGTGCCAGCAGCGTTACAGGGGAACAAGAGACCCAGTACTTC.